These T cell receptor beta chains were read from a single sample in a study of blood T cell repertoires in COVID-19. Some clones are missing from TCRdb's copy, which holds only in-frame ones; the method was immunoSEQ multiplex PCR. The sample yields roughly 290,000 clones, roughly 80% seen once. The source material was peripheral blood. The receptors shown here come from a woman between 50 and 59 years old with active or convalescent COVID-19. CDR3s include the opening cysteine and the closing phenylalanine or tryptophan. The D gene is left open where the match is weak.

V gene,J gene,D gene,CDR3 protein
TRBV30,TRBJ2-1,TRBD2,CAWNLAGGIDEQFF
TRBV7-8,TRBJ2-2,TRBD2,CASSLGVSGTFRELFF
TRBV4-2,TRBJ1-1,-,CASSQDSGGYTANTEAFF
TRBV27,TRBJ2-5,-,CASSTRDTQETQYF
TRBV18,TRBJ1-2,-,CASSPSQGWGYGYTF
TRBV6-5,TRBJ2-5,-,CASRPADRVQETQYF
TRBV5-5,TRBJ1-2,-,CASSRGDSNYGYTF
TRBV19,TRBJ1-6,TRBD1,CASSLLQGRNSPLHF
TRBV28,TRBJ2-7,-,CASRKGLLEQYF
TRBV11-3,TRBJ2-3,-,CASSQGGADTQYF
TRBV28,TRBJ1-2,-,CASSVSDRAANYGYTF
TRBV19,TRBJ2-5,TRBD1,CASSTTGTAQETQYF
TRBV5-1,TRBJ2-1,-,CASSSRGSYNEQFF
TRBV5-5,TRBJ2-7,-,CASSSGLGEQYF
TRBV5-1,TRBJ2-7,TRBD1,CASSRDRRSYEQYF
TRBV11-3,TRBJ2-1,TRBD2,CASSHGTSEGDEQFF
TRBV9,TRBJ2-5,-,CASSEADSETQYF
TRBV19,TRBJ2-3,-,CASRRLDGTDTQYF
TRBV29-1,TRBJ1-3,-,CSVSQGRNTIYF
TRBV18,TRBJ2-7,TRBD2,CASSPPTSGRKGYEQYF
TRBV7-6,TRBJ2-1,-,CASSLAGRRDEQFF
TRBV6-5,TRBJ1-2,-,CASSYSFDGGYGYTF
TRBV5-1,TRBJ2-7,TRBD2,CASSLRTSGPYEQYF
TRBV11-3,TRBJ2-1,TRBD2,CASSVSGVGDEQFF
TRBV30,TRBJ1-1,-,CAWSVDRGTEAFF
TRBV2,TRBJ1-1,TRBD1,CASSEFRDRVRGTFF
TRBV12-3/TRBV12-4,TRBJ1-2,-,CASNGGWSGYTF
TRBV5-6,TRBJ2-2,TRBD1,CATRTGVTGELFF
TRBV28,TRBJ2-1,TRBD2,CASRPGSSSGSPSSYNEQFF
TRBV7-2,TRBJ2-3,TRBD2,CASSLSGAGSSTDTQYF
TRBV5-4,TRBJ1-2,TRBD1,CASRISPGQRYGYTF
TRBV19,TRBJ1-3,-,CATQPGVGNTIYF
TRBV18,TRBJ1-1,-,CASSPPGRETEAFF
TRBV5-6,TRBJ1-1,-,CASGRRNTEAFF
TRBV3-1/TRBV3-2,TRBJ1-1,-,CASRGVAGWGTEAFF
TRBV6-1,TRBJ2-2,-,CASSGGPFANTGELFF
TRBV6-5,TRBJ2-1,TRBD2,CASSPGLARYNEQFF
TRBV5-4,TRBJ2-3,-,CASSLGLRTDTQYF
TRBV5-1,TRBJ1-3,TRBD1,CASRRTGGIGRSGNTIYF
TRBV28,TRBJ2-1,-,CASRVALNEQFF
TRBV19,TRBJ2-1,TRBD1,CASSVLRDRVGNEQFF
TRBV18,TRBJ1-5,-,CASSPTQPRTDQPQHF
TRBV7-9,TRBJ2-4,-,CASSLARGDIQYF
TRBV2,TRBJ1-2,-,CASSDRVRVLAGYTF
TRBV18,TRBJ2-7,TRBD2,CASSPEAGPSREQYF
TRBV7-9,TRBJ1-2,TRBD1,CASSERKQGRYGDYGYTF
TRBV9,TRBJ1-1,-,CASSVTRNTEAFF
TRBV7-9,TRBJ1-2,-,CASSSWTMPSNYGYTF
TRBV6-4,TRBJ1-1,-,CASSIDWRTEAFF
TRBV10-3,TRBJ1-1,-,CAISGLGASGTEAFF
TRBV2,TRBJ2-7,-,CASSELASAISYEQYF